This TCR beta chain was observed in a study of PD-L1 blockade in urothelial cancer. Study summary: The analyses of blood took place 3 weeks (second dose) and 6 weeks after treatment start.

This sample's time point: pretreatment peripheral blood. The protocol was immunoSEQ multiplex PCR, while the TCRdb copy is restricted to in-frame clones and leaves out a portion. The table has under 55,000 clones, around 84% seen once; the top ten hold approximately 2.9%. The germline V gene has CDR1 MDHEN and CDR2 SYDVKM. V lost 7 bases to trimming and J lost 0 bases, with 13 bases between them. The CDR3 totals 15 residues. This chain uses TRBV28 with TRBJ2-1, with D possibly being TRBD2 (6 bases). The TCR originated in a man in his 70s with urothelial cancer. The sequencing used PBMCs, collected around atezolizumab (anti-PD-L1) treatment. DNA of the CDR3: TGTGCCAGCAATGGGGGAGGCCACTCCTACAATGAGCAGTTCTTC. Translated: CASNGGGHSYNEQFF.